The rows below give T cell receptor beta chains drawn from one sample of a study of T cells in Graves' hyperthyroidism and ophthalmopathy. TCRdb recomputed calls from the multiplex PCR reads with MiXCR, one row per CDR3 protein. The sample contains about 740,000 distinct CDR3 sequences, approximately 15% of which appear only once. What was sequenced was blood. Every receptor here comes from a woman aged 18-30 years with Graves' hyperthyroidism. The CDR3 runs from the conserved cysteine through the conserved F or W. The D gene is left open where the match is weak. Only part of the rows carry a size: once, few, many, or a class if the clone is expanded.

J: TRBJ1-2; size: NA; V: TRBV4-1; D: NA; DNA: TGCGCCAGCAGCCAATTTTTGGCAGGGATTAACTATGGCTACACCTTC; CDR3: CASSQFLAGINYGYTF
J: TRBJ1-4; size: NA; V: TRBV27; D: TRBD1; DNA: TGTGCCAGCAGTCACAGGGGGCGGGACAGGGGTATTGAAAAACTGTTTTTT; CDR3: CASSHRGRDRGIEKLFF
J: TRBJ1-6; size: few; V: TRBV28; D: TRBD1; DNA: TGTGCCAGCAGTTTATTCCCAGGGACAGGTTCACCCCTCCACTTT; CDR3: CASSLFPGTGSPLHF
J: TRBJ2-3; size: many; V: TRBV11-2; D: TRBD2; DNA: TGTGCCAGCAGCCAGAAGGGACCCAGCGGGGCTAGCACAGATACGCAGTATTTT; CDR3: CASSQKGPSGASTDTQYF
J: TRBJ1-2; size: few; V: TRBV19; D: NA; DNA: TGTGCCAGTACCCTACGACAGGACCATCCCTATGGCTACACCTTC; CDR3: CASTLRQDHPYGYTF
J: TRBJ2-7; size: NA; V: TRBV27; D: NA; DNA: TGTGCCAGCAGCGAGACAGGACCCTTTTCTGGCGAGCAGTACTTC; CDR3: CASSETGPFSGEQYF
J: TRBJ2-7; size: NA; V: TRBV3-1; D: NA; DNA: TGTGCCAGCAGCCCTTCGACGTCCTCCTACGAGCAGTACTTC; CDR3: CASSPSTSSYEQYF
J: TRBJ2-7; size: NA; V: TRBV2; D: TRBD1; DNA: TGTGCCAGCAGCGACCCGGGACAGCTCTCCTCCTACGAGCAGTACTTC; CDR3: CASSDPGQLSSYEQYF
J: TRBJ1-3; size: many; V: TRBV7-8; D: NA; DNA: TGTGCCAGCAGCTTAGAATACTCTGGAAACACCATATATTTT; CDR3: CASSLEYSGNTIYF
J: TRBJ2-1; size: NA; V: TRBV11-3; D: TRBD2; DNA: TGTGCCAGCAGCTTAGATTCGGCTAGCGGGAGAAGGAATGAGCAGTTCTTC; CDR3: CASSLDSASGRRNEQFF
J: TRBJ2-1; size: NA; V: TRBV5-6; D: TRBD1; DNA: TGTGCCAGCAGCGGGCCTAGCAGGGGGCTAGGGGCCTACAATGAGCAGTTCTTC; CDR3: CASSGPSRGLGAYNEQFF
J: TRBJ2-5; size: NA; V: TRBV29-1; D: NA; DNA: TGCAGCGGTGACGGCGGACTCGATGGGACCCAGTACTTC; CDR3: CSGDGGLDGTQYF
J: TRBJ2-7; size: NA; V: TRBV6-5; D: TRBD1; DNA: TGTGCCAGCAGTTACTCCCGGGACAGGGGAAGCGAGCAGTACTTC; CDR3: CASSYSRDRGSEQYF
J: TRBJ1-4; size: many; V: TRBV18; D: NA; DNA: TGTGCCAGCTCACCAAACCCTGAAAAACTGTTTTTT; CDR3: CASSPNPEKLFF
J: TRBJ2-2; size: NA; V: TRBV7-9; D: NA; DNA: TGTGCCAGCAGCGCACGTTACCGGACAGTCAGCGGGAACACCGGGGAGCTGTTTTTT; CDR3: CASSARYRTVSGNTGELFF
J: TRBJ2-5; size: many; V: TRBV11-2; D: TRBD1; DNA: TGTGCCAGCAGCCCTCGGACAGGTTTGGGGTTTGGGGAGACCCAGTACTTC; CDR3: CASSPRTGLGFGETQYF
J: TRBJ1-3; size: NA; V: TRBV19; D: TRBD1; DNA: TGTGCCAGCGGGGACAGGGGATTCGGAAACACCATATATTTT; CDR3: CASGDRGFGNTIYF
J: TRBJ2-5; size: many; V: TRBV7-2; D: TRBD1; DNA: TGTGCCAGCAGCTTAGCCGGGACAGGGGAGACCCAGTACTTC; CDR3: CASSLAGTGETQYF
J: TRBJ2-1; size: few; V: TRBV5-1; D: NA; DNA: TGCGCCAGCAGCTTTAGCGGAGTAATCTACAATGAGCAGTTCTTC; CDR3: CASSFSGVIYNEQFF
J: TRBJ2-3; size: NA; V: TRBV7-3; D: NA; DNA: TGTGCCAGCAGCCGCGGGACTTTCCCAGATACGCAGTATTTT; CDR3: CASSRGTFPDTQYF
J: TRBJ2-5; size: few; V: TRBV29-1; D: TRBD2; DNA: TGCAGCGTCAATCGGGGGGTAGCGGGATTGGAGACCCAGTACTTC; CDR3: CSVNRGVAGLETQYF
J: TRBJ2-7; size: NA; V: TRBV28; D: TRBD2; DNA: TGTGCCAGCAGCGCTCATGAAGCGGGAGAGCGGGGAGCCTACGAGCAGTACTTC; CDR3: CASSAHEAGERGAYEQYF
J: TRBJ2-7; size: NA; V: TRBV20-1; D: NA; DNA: TGCAGTGCTAGTCGCGCTAGCTCCTACGAGCAGTACTTC; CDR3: CSASRASSYEQYF
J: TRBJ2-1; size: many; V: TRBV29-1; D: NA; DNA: TGCAGCCCCGTCGGGTTGAGCTCCTACAATGAGCAGTTCTTC; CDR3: CSPVGLSSYNEQFF
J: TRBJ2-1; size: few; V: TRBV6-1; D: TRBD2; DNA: TGTGCCAGCAGTGCGGGGACTAGCGGGTTTAGCTCCTACAATGAGCAGTTCTTC; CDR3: CASSAGTSGFSSYNEQFF
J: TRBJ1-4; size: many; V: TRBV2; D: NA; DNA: TGTGCCAGCAGTGTTACCAGGGCCCCACCCTTTAATGAAAAACTGTTTTTT; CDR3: CASSVTRAPPFNEKLFF
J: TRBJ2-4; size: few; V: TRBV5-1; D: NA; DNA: TGCGCCAGCAAGGCCCTAGCCAAAAACATTCAGTACTTC; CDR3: CASKALAKNIQYF
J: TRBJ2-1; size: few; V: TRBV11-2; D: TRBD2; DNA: TGTGCCAGCAGCTTTACTAGCGGGAACTACAATGAGCAGTTCTTC; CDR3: CASSFTSGNYNEQFF
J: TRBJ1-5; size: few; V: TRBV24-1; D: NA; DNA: TGTGCCACCAGTGAACCGGGGGGGAGCAATCAGCCCCAGCATTTT; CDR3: CATSEPGGSNQPQHF
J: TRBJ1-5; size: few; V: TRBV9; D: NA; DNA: TGTGCCAGCAAAAAAGTGTCTTCCCAGCATTTT; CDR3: CASKKVSSQHF
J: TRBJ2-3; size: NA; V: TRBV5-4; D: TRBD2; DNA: TGTGCCAGCAGCTTGCCAACTGGACTAGCGGGAGAAGATACGCAGTATTTT; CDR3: CASSLPTGLAGEDTQYF